A selection of T cell receptor beta chains follows, all from one sample in a study of shared clonotypes between healthy human individuals. Data came from immunoSEQ multiplex PCR; TCRdb stores just in-frame clones and leaves some out. The sample shows 490,000 or so clones, 65% to 80% of them seen only once. Sequencing was performed on PBMCs. The source is a woman in her thirties or forties in good health. Some clones in this sample may be carry-over from other donors' samples. Both conserved end residues are trimmed from each CDR3. Fields, in order: V gene, CDR3 protein.

TRBV28,ASSWTGGDGYT
TRBV19,ASSLLTGRPFHEQF
TRBV28,ASTWTGEKLF
TRBV27,ASSAGFEQY
TRBV19,ASSHTRGRGETQY
TRBV5-5,ASSRDDQPQH
TRBV7-9,ASSAFNEQY
TRBV6-5,ASRLGGGPTYEQY
TRBV10-2,ASSDSGGNTIY
TRBV28,ASSPLQYRGTTGELF
TRBV11-2,ASSPGLAEIIGDEQF
TRBV2,ASSEGSGASGEQY
TRBV7-3,ASSPGTSGRGTYNEQF
TRBV5-1,ASSPGGGQETQY
TRBV19,ASSPSWLGYEQY
TRBV27,ASSTDPDIQETQY
TRBV21-1,ASSTWTGIRPNEQF
TRBV29-1,SGGQGRDYGYT
TRBV6-1,ASSEEGRQPQH
TRBV7-9,ASSPGVGTEAF
TRBV10-3,AISAESEAF
TRBV18,ASSPSGSNTGELF
TRBV5-1,ASSLGGGATEAF
TRBV18,ASSPEQFNQPQH
TRBV7-2,ASSPDLAGVYEQY
TRBV27,ASRGGTSGRSSYEQY
TRBV4-3,ASSQDGARGDIQY
TRBV20-1,SAGAEDTQY
TRBV5-1,ASSLDSPTATEAF
TRBV6-6,ASSRPQQGGYEQY
TRBV9,ASSVGVGTNYGYT
TRBV28,ASSLAADSYNQPQH
TRBV18,ASSPSTGNYGYT
TRBV6-4,AIRLYANTEAF
TRBV10-3,AISPSGTGAGTPGELF
TRBV2,ASRRQTSDSYEQY
TRBV29-1,SVRQGAYEQF
TRBV7-9,ASSLAGGNEQY
TRBV7-2,ASSLARKQY
TRBV6-5,ASSTGETEAF
TRBV25-1,ASAVSASSTEQY
TRBV18,ASSPQETSGATDTQY
TRBV5-4,ASSPEVRPGTDTQY
TRBV28,ASSPAGLYRQQEQF
TRBV30,AWSVGFRGKNNEQF
TRBV7-9,ASSSQGAGGETQY
TRBV11-2,ASSFGGWDEKLF
TRBV4-1,ASSQEPAVSYSNQPQH
TRBV7-9,ASSLGWGSQETRY